These 18 T cell receptor beta chains were all obtained from the same sample, sequenced in a study of OX40 agonist ivuxolimab in advanced cancers. This table comes from immunoSEQ multiplex PCR, and its TCRdb copy is limited to in-frame clones, with some not included. The sample contains 50,000 to 60,000 clones, 75% to 90% of which appear only once. Sequenced material: CD4+ or CD8+ T cells sorted from blood, taken in a trial of the OX40 agonist ivuxolimab. Receptor source: an adult with an advanced solid tumor such as melanoma, head and neck, liver or kidney cancer.

The genes are TRBV19 and TRBJ1-3, with D possibly TRBD1 on 6 matching bases. The CDR3 extends over 15 amino acids. Germline CDR1 reads LNHDA; CDR2 reads SQIVND (reference sequence). V gave up 7 bases and J gave up 1 base, with 14 bases separating them. The CDR3 DNA sequence: TGTGCCAGTATCGCAAGGACAGTTTCTGGAAACACCATATATTTT. This gives the protein CASIARTVSGNTIYF.

The chain joins TRBV10-3 to TRBJ1-2, with a weak D call TRBD1 (5 bases). Trimming left V 6 bases short and J 6 bases short, with 11 bases between. Germline loops: CDR1 ENHRY, CDR2 SYGVKD. The CDR3 totals 12 residues. The CDR3 DNA follows: TGTGCCATCAGAGGGGATCTCAATGGCTACACCTTC. Translating gives CAIRGDLNGYTF.

The rearrangement links TRBV11-2 to TRBJ2-4; 7 bases are shared with TRBD1. Germline CDR1 and CDR2: SGHAT and FQNNGV. The CDR3 is 15 amino acids. V trimming: 5 bases; J trimming: 4 bases; junction bases outside the gene matches: 8. CDR3 in DNA: TGTGCCAGCAGCCTAGGGCAGGGACAGAAAAACATTCAGTACTTC. It is translated as CASSLGQGQKNIQYF. Filled out from reference TRBV11-2 and TRBJ2-4, the complete variable domain reads EAGVAQSPRYKIIEKRQSVAFWCNPISGHATLYWYQQILGQGPKLLIQFQNNGVVDDSQLPKDRFSAERLKGVDSTLKIQPAKLEDSAVYLCASSLGQGQKNIQYFGAGTRLSVL.

The chain couples TRBV6-4 to TRBJ1-5; no reliable D call. There are 14 residues in the CDR3. The germline V gene has CDR1 MRHNA and CDR2 SNTAGT. Trimming stripped 5 bases from V and 1 base from J, with 9 bases between. The CDR3 loop reads CASSRVASNQPQHF. The CDR3 nucleotides read TGTGCCAGCAGTCGGGTAGCGAGCAATCAGCCCCAGCATTTT.

This rearrangement joins TRBV5-2 to TRBJ1-2; the table's D call, TRBD1, has no DNA check behind it. TRBV5-2 is tagged as a pseudogene. The CDR3 sequence is 16 residues long. The DNA for the CDR3 is TGTGCCAGCAGCAAGACACTAGGACAGTTGGACTATGGCTACACCTTC. Residues: CASSKTLGQLDYGYTF.

This clone came up once. The same CDR3 also results from other DNA sequences found in this sample. This chain links TRBV7-8 with TRBJ1-5; D call uncertain. Trimming took off 1 base at V and 4 bases at J, with 5 bases between the two ends. The V gene's germline CDR1 is SGHVS and CDR2 FQNEAQ. The CDR3 spans 13 residues. DNA of the CDR3: TGTGCCAGCAGCTTAGTTAGAAATCAGCCCCAGCATTTT. This sequence encodes CASSLVRNQPQHF.

The chain links TRBV7-9 to TRBJ1-2, with a weak D call TRBD1 (5 bases). Germline CDR1 and CDR2: SEHNR and FQNEAQ (reference sequence). The CDR3 covers 16 residues. Trimming stripped 5 bases from V and 5 bases from J, with 21 bases between. The CDR3 DNA reads TGTGCCAGCAGCCCCCCAAGCGGGGGGGTAGGGTATGGCTACACCTTC. This translates into CASSPPSGGVGYGYTF.

On this clone: Compared with germline, one end of the junction differs, possibly owing to a read error. The chain employs TRBV7-3 and TRBJ2-6; 7 nucleotides agree with TRBD1. This CDR3 contains 18 residues. Germline values: CDR1 SGHTA, CDR2 FQGTGA. CDR3 sequence (DNA): TGTGCCAGCAGCGTAACAGGGGCGGTAAGGTCTGGGGCCAACGTCCTGACTTTC. Translation: CASSVTGAVRSGANVLTF.

The chain has TRBV6-6 and TRBJ2-6, with D tentatively TRBD2 (5 bases). Germline V CDR1 and CDR2: MNHNY, SVGAGI (reference sequence). This CDR3 spans 16 amino acids. Deletions cut 4 bases from V and 0 bases from J, with 10 bases between. The CDR3 is CASSLLARSGANVLTF. In nucleotides, the CDR3 is TGTGCCAGCAGTTTGCTAGCACGCTCTGGGGCCAACGTCCTGACTTTC.

The chain combines TRBV18 with TRBJ2-4; possibly TRBD1 for D (6 bases). The V gene's germline CDR1 is KGHSH and CDR2 LQKENI. Trimming pared 3 bases from V and 7 bases from J, leaving 10 bases between. The CDR3 contains 13 residues. CDR3 protein: CASSPNRVNIQYF. The CDR3 bases are TGTGCCAGCTCACCCAACAGGGTGAACATTCAGTACTTC.

CDR3 amino acids: CASSLGVGPYEQYF. DNA of the CDR3: TGTGCCAGCAGCTTAGGGGTAGGCCCTTACGAGCAGTACTTC. V usage is TRBV11-3 and J usage is TRBJ2-7; no definite D call. Germline V CDR1 and CDR2: SGHNT, YENEEA. V was trimmed by 1 base and J by 4 bases, leaving 11 bases between them. CDR3 length: 14 residues.

The chain is built from TRBV6-1 and TRBJ2-3; D unclear. The CDR3 runs 14 residues. Trimming stripped 7 bases from V and 1 base from J, with 12 bases between. Per the germline V gene, CDR1 is MNHNS and CDR2 is SASEGT. The CDR3 sequence: CASTQHVGTDTQYF. The DNA for the CDR3 is TGTGCCAGCACCCAACACGTTGGCACAGATACGCAGTATTTT.

The genes are TRBV15 and TRBJ2-6; D is unresolved. With 1 base removed from V and 3 bases from J, the gap between germline ends came to 7 bases. The CDR3 runs to 15 residues. CDR1 LNHNV and CDR2 YYDKDF come from the germline V gene (reference sequence). DNA for the CDR3: TGTGCCACCAGCAGAGCCGAAGATGGGGCCAACGTCCTGACTTTC. This gives the protein CATSRAEDGANVLTF.

The genes are TRBV12-5 and TRBJ2-1; maybe TRBD1 (6 bases). The V end was cut by 7 bases, the J end by 9 bases, with 22 bases between. The CDR3 is 15 amino acids. Germline lookup yields CDR1 LGHNT and CDR2 FRNRAP. The chain's CDR3 is CASAPASRGQGEQFF. DNA of the CDR3: TGTGCTAGTGCCCCGGCGAGCAGGGGTCAGGGTGAGCAGTTCTTC.

As DNA, the CDR3 is TGTGCCAGCTCTACCCGAAGGACAGGCCTTAATGAAAAACTGTTTTTT. Protein sequence: CASSTRRTGLNEKLFF. V gene TRBV18 combines with J gene TRBJ1-4; 7 bases map to TRBD1. V gave up 6 bases and J gave up 4 bases; unmatched junction bases: 11. Germline lookup yields CDR1 KGHSH and CDR2 LQKENI. CDR3 length: 16 amino acids.

The chain recombines TRBV5-8 with TRBJ1-1, with D hard to call. CDR3 size: 16 residues. Germline-derived CDR1 and CDR2 are SGHTS and YDEGEE. V was trimmed by 2 bases and J by 3 bases, leaving 17 bases between them. The CDR3 region is CASSLGWPFGDTEAFF. CDR3 nucleotides: TGTGCCAGCAGCTTAGGTTGGCCCTTCGGGGACACTGAAGCTTTCTTT.

This sequence joins TRBV30 and TRBJ2-7; D unclear. The CDR3 extends over 12 amino acids. V lost 0 bases, J lost 3 bases, and 6 bases lay in between. CDR1 and CDR2 from the germline V gene are GTSNPN and SVGIG (reference sequence). The CDR3 bases are TGTGCCTGGAGTGTAAACCGCTACGAGCAGTACTTC. Translation gives CAWSVNRYEQYF.

The J gene is TRBJ2-1, the V gene TRBV28, with 7 bases matching TRBD1. V shed 6 bases and J 6 bases; nucleotides not matched to a gene: 11. CDR1 MDHEN and CDR2 SYDVKM come from the germline V gene. This CDR3 comprises 15 residues. The CDR3 region has the DNA TGTGCCAGCAGCCCAGAGACAGGGTCCATCAATGAGCAGTTCTTC. Translating it yields CASSPETGSINEQFF. Supplemented by reference TRBV28 and TRBJ2-1, the full variable domain reads DVKVTQSSRYLVKRTGEKVFLECVQDMDHENMFWYRQDPGLGLRLIYFSYDVKMKEKGDIPEGYSVSREKKERFSLILESASTNQTSMYLCASSPETGSINEQFFGPGTRLTVL.